Shown below are 21 T cell receptor beta chains from a single sample sequenced in a study of blood T cell repertoires in COVID-19 (dated by TCRdb to the early 2020s). Library prep was done by the immunoSEQ multiplex PCR assay. Sourced from immuneACCESS, this table was stored by TCRdb with only in-frame sequences that have V and J called. A share of the clones is absent; for the studies checked, an unresolved V gene accounts for under half, and the remainder has no known explanation. Recorded for this sample are roughly 77,000 clones; around nine tenths of them occurred a single time. Approximately 4.4% of the sample comes from the top ten. The sequencing input was peripheral blood. The receptors shown here come from a man in his fifties with active COVID-19.

V and J are TRBV3-1 (or the pseudogene TRBV3-2) and TRBJ2-2; TRBD2 aligns across 12 bases. The CDR3 spans 18 residues. The junction had 11 bases not matched to a gene; V was cut back by 4 bases and J by 5 bases. CDR1 is LGHDT, CDR2 YNNKEL, per germline (reference sequence). The CDR3 protein is CASSPGPLTSGGTGELFF. In nucleotides, the CDR3 is TGTGCCAGCAGCCCCGGACCCCTGACTAGCGGGGGAACCGGGGAGCTGTTTTTT.

The chain uses TRBV12-5 and TRBJ2-1, with D uncertain. Germline V lookup: CDR1 LGHNT, CDR2 FRNRAP. V was trimmed by 4 bases and J by 9 bases, leaving 10 bases between them. This CDR3 contains 12 residues. Here the CDR3 DNA reads TGTGCTAGTGGTTCCAGAGGTGGTGAGCAGTTCTTC. It specifies CASGSRGGEQFF.

The chain combines TRBV11-3 with TRBJ2-1; maybe TRBD1 (6 bases). The CDR3 has 14 residues. From germline, CDR1 is SGHNT and CDR2 YENEEA. Trimming shortened V by 3 bases and J by 5 bases, and 11 bases separated the two germline ends. The CDR3 sequence is CASSFRDTNNEQFF. CDR3 nucleotide sequence: TGTGCCAGCAGCTTCCGGGACACGAACAATGAGCAGTTCTTC.

Concerning this clone: One end of the junction fails to match germline, which may point to a read error. This sample also contains other DNA sequences that code for the same CDR3. The gene calls are TRBV5-6 and TRBJ1-4; 7 bases map to TRBD1. The CDR3 is 17 residues long. Germline CDR1 is SGHDT and CDR2 is YYEEEE. The CDR3 nucleotides are TGTGCCAGCAGCTTGTATGGACAGGCAGCAACTAATGAAAAATTGTTTTTT. Translated: CASSLYGQAATNEKLFF.

The chain employs TRBV4-2 and TRBJ2-1; 10 bases are shared with TRBD2. This CDR3 has 17 amino acids. Germline CDR1 reads LGHNA; CDR2 reads YNFKEQ. V dropped 2 bases and J dropped 7; count of bases not matched to a gene: 11. CDR3 region: CASSQTSRLAGVNEQFF. As DNA, the CDR3 is TGTGCCAGCAGCCAAACGAGTCGGCTAGCGGGGGTTAATGAGCAGTTCTTC.

The genes are TRBV10-3 and TRBJ2-1, with 7 bases matching TRBD2. The length of the CDR3 is 17 residues. Losses at the gene ends were 3 bases for V and 5 bases for J; bases not matched to a gene: 13. CDR1 is ENHRY, CDR2 SYGVKD, per germline. The CDR3 DNA sequence: TGTGCCATCAGTGAACAAGCGGGACTTCCTTCTGACAATGAGCAGTTCTTC. This encodes CAISEQAGLPSDNEQFF.

V gene TRBV30 combines with J gene TRBJ2-7; no firm D call. Trimming took 0 bases from V and 2 from J, leaving 5 bases between them. CDR3 length equals 12 residues. Germline CDR1 is GTSNPN and CDR2 is SVGIG (reference sequence). As DNA, the CDR3 is TGTGCCTGGAGTGTAAGCACCTACGAGCAGTACTTC. Protein sequence: CAWSVSTYEQYF.

The chain recombines TRBV24-1 with TRBJ2-7; D ambiguous. The CDR3 runs to 12 residues. Trimming pared 1 base from V and 6 bases from J, leaving 6 bases between. CDR1 and CDR2 from the germline V gene are KGHDR and SFDVKD. CDR3 in amino acids: CATSDFIGEQYF. The DNA for the CDR3 is TGTGCCACCAGTGATTTTATCGGCGAGCAGTACTTC.

V and J are TRBV6-5 and TRBJ1-1; 8 bases match TRBD1. The CDR3 covers 15 residues. Germline V lookup: CDR1 MNHEY, CDR2 SVGAGI. The V gene end was trimmed by 7 bases and the J gene end by 4 bases; junction bases not matched to a gene: 11. This chain's CDR3 is CASTPGMTGATEAFF. The CDR3 DNA reads TGTGCCAGCACCCCTGGTATGACAGGGGCCACTGAAGCTTTCTTT.

The chain links TRBV5-1 to TRBJ1-6; 10 nucleotides agree with TRBD1. CDR1 and CDR2 from the germline V gene are SGHRS and YFSETQ. Germline trimming cut 6 bases from V and 1 base from J; bases unmatched to any gene: 7. The CDR3 length is 17 residues. CDR3 protein: CASKRWTGGSYNSPLHF. In DNA form, the CDR3 reads TGCGCCAGCAAACGATGGACAGGGGGTTCCTATAATTCACCCCTCCACTTT.

The rearrangement joins TRBV29-1 to TRBJ2-1; TRBD2 matches at 8 bases. Germline CDR1 is SQVTM and CDR2 is ANQGSEA. This CDR3 region has 13 residues. V shed 5 bases, J shed 7 bases, and the junction held 7 bases outside the gene matches. The CDR3 sequence is CSVLNLAGNEQFF. The CDR3 DNA reads as TGCAGCGTTCTAAACTTAGCGGGAAATGAGCAGTTCTTC.

The count of this clone is one. The V and J genes are TRBV10-3 and TRBJ2-5; TRBD2 might be the D (5 bases). Germline assignment: CDR1 ENHRY and CDR2 SYGVKD. The V gene lost 11 bases and the J gene lost 3 bases, with 10 bases spanning the gap. There are 11 residues in the CDR3. CDR3 protein: CAVQREETQYF. As DNA, the CDR3 is TGTGCCGTACAGAGGGAAGAGACCCAGTACTTC.

This rearrangement joins TRBV11-2 to TRBJ1-5, with 7 nucleotides matching TRBD1. In germline, CDR1 is SGHAT, CDR2 FQNNGV. V was clipped by 4 bases and J by 0 bases; unmatched bases: 3. The CDR3 length is 15 residues. The CDR3 spells CASSSTGNSNQPQHF. CDR3 sequence (DNA): TGTGCCAGCAGCTCGACAGGGAATAGCAATCAGCCCCAGCATTTT.

V and J are TRBV18 and TRBJ2-5; 8 bases align to TRBD2. Germline V gives CDR1 KGHSH, CDR2 LQKENI. CDR3 length equals 13 residues. The V and J ends lost 3 bases and 10 bases, in that order; junction bases with no gene match: 7. CDR3 loop: CASSPPGGGYQYF. CDR3 DNA: TGTGCCAGCTCACCCCCCGGGGGGGGGTACCAGTACTTC.

The gene calls are TRBV5-1 and TRBJ2-7; D perhaps matches TRBD1 (5 bases). CDR3 size: 13 residues. V was cut by 0 bases and J by 3 bases, with 7 bases left in between. Looked up from germline, CDR1 is SGHRS and CDR2 is YFSETQ. The CDR3 nucleotides are TGCGCCAGCAGCTTGGGGGGCCGCTACGAGCAGTACTTC. It encodes CASSLGGRYEQYF.

This rearrangement joins TRBV6-4 to TRBJ1-2; 7 nucleotides align to TRBD1. This CDR3 comprises 14 residues. Germline loops: CDR1 MRHNA, CDR2 SNTAGT. J lost 0 bases, V lost 6 bases, and 4 bases had no gene match. The CDR3 nucleotides are TGTGCCAGCAGCCCGGGACAGACTAACTATGGCTACACCTTC. Translating it yields CASSPGQTNYGYTF.

J is TRBJ1-1 and V is TRBV9; no firm D call. CDR1 SGDLS and CDR2 YYNGEE come from the germline V gene. CDR3 length: 15 amino acids. Trimming left V 4 bases short and J 4 bases short, with 17 bases between. The CDR3 region has the DNA TGTGCCAGCAGCCCTCGTCAGGTGGTTGTCACTGAAGCTTTCTTT. Translated, it gives CASSPRQVVVTEAFF. The full variable domain, completed using reference TRBV9 and TRBJ1-1, is DSGVTQTPKHLITATGQRVTLRCSPRSGDLSVYWYQQSLDQGLQFLIQYYNGEERAKGNILERFSAQQFPDLHSELNLSSLELGDSALYFCASSPRQVVVTEAFFGQGTRLTVV.

The chain has TRBV19 and TRBJ2-7; D is perhaps TRBD2 (6 bases). Trimming removed 8 bases from V and 3 bases from J, with 20 bases in between. The CDR3 contains 15 residues. CDR1 is LNHDA, CDR2 SQIVND, per germline (reference sequence). Here the CDR3 reads CASAVGLRGYYEQYF. Written as DNA, the CDR3 is TGTGCCAGTGCTGTGGGCCTCCGGGGGTACTACGAGCAGTACTTC.

The chain links TRBV10-3 to TRBJ2-2, with D tentatively TRBD1 (5 bases). Trimming took 11 bases from V and 5 from J, leaving 12 bases between them. The germline V gene encodes CDR1 ENHRY and CDR2 SYGVKD. The CDR3 contains 12 residues. As DNA, the CDR3 is TGTGCCGCCGACAGTGGGACCGGGGAGCTGTTTTTT. It yields the protein CAADSGTGELFF.

This clone was seen only once. The chain carries TRBV7-2 and TRBJ1-3; D is uncertain. Trimming left V 4 bases short and J 3 bases short, with 13 bases between. CDR1 and CDR2 (germline): SGHTA, FQGNSA. This CDR3 comprises 15 residues. CDR3 coding DNA: TGTGCCAGCAGCTCGACCGGGAACTTTGGAAACACCATATATTTT. It translates to CASSSTGNFGNTIYF. The full variable domain, in which reference TRBV7-2 and TRBJ1-3 provide the parts outside the CDR3, is GAGVSQSPSNKVTEKGKDVELRCDPISGHTALYWYRQSLGQGLEFLIYFQGNSAPDKSGLPSDRFSAERTGGSVSTLTIQRTQQEDSAVYLCASSSTGNFGNTIYFGEGSWLTVV.

The genes are TRBV4-1 and TRBJ2-5; D possibly corresponds to TRBD1 (6 bases). The CDR3 totals 15 residues. V lost 5 bases and J lost 0, with 13 bases in between. Germline CDR1 MGHRA, CDR2 YSYEKL. This CDR3 is CASSYREWYQETQYF. The CDR3 DNA is TGCGCCAGCAGCTACAGGGAGTGGTACCAAGAGACCCAGTACTTC.